This entry lists 9 T cell receptor beta chains sequenced from one sample in a study of T cell repertoires in cytomegalovirus infection. What these receptors recognize is not known. A single record per CDR3 protein comes from TCRdb applying MiXCR to the reads. Among about 330,000 distinct CDR3 sequences listed, about 35% were seen once. The material was cultured PBMCs, obtained from culture after CMV antigen stimulation. The receptors were gathered from a human donor in good health (CMV status not recorded). Some clones in this sample may be carry-over from other donors' samples.

The V and J genes are TRBV7-9 and TRBJ1-4, with unresolved D. The CDR3 has 15 amino acids. Trimming removed 5 bases at V and 3 bases at J, with 13 bases between. CDR1 SEHNR and CDR2 FQNEAQ come from the germline V gene (reference sequence). DNA for the CDR3: TGTGCCAGCAGCGTTGGCGGACGGGCTAATGAAAAACTGTTTTTT. The encoded protein is CASSVGGRANEKLFF.

Only a few counts were recorded for this clonotype. J is TRBJ2-7 and V is TRBV19; no clear D. The CDR3 length is 15 residues. The germline gives CDR1 LNHDA, CDR2 SQIVND (reference sequence). CDR3 DNA: TGTGCCAGCAGTATCTCCCTGGGGTACTCCTACGAGCAGTACGTC. Amino acid sequence: CASSISLGYSYEQYV.

This chain connects TRBV6-5 to TRBJ2-2; 12 bases match TRBD1. Germline V CDR1 and CDR2: MNHEY, SVGAGI. CDR3 length equals 15 residues. J gave up 4 bases and V 6 bases, and 3 bases lay outside the gene matches. CDR3 nucleotides: TGTGCCAGCAGGGGACAGGGGGCGGTCACCGGGGAGCTGTTTTTT. Its protein is CASRGQGAVTGELFF.

This chain joins TRBV7-2 and TRBJ2-1; 9 bases fit TRBD2. The V gene's germline CDR1 is SGHTA and CDR2 FQGNSA. V was pared by 0 bases and J by 2 bases, with 2 bases of the junction left unmatched. This CDR3 is 16 amino acids long. The DNA for the CDR3 is TGTGCCAGCAGCTTAGCGGCGGGAGGGCCCTACAATGAGCAGTTCTTC. Its translation: CASSLAAGGPYNEQFF.

This clonotype has more than one count but fewer than ten. V usage is TRBV12-3 or TRBV12-4 and J usage is TRBJ2-7, with D perhaps TRBD1 (6 bases). The CDR3 runs 16 residues. V was shortened by 6 bases and J by 0 bases, with 18 bases between the two germline ends. Here the CDR3 DNA reads TGTGCCAGCAGCCCGACTAATCCAGGGGCCTCCTACGAGCAGTACTTC. This gives the protein CASSPTNPGASYEQYF.

The V call is TRBV7-2, the J call TRBJ2-7; 8 bases match TRBD2. V lost 1 base to trimming and J lost 4 bases; unmatched junction nucleotides: 6. Germline CDR1 is SGHTA and CDR2 is FQGNSA. CDR3 size: 15 residues. CDR3 in DNA: TGTGCCAGCAGCTTAGGAACGGAGCGGGGGTACGAGCAGTACGTC. Its protein product is CASSLGTERGYEQYV.

This clonotype has just a few counts. The chain carries TRBV7-4 and TRBJ2-5; TRBD1 is a possible D gene (5 bases). The CDR3 is 14 residues long. CDR1 is SGHVT, CDR2 SQSDAQ, per germline. The V and J ends lost 5 bases and 5 bases respectively, with 15 bases between them. The CDR3 loop is CASSPPRDSETQYF. CDR3 nucleotides: TGTGCCAGCAGCCCCCCCAGGGATTCCGAGACCCAGTACTTC.

This clonotype was found many times. The rearrangement joins TRBV11-3 to TRBJ1-3; no clear D. This CDR3 spans 14 amino acids. The V gene's germline CDR1 is SGHNT and CDR2 YENEEA. Trimming stripped 8 bases from V and 9 bases from J, with 20 bases between. The CDR3 nucleotides are TGTGCCAGCTTCGGCTGCGGACGGGTGTGCACCATATATTTT. This gives the protein CASFGCGRVCTIYF.

The chain recombines TRBV7-2 with TRBJ1-1; D unclear. The ends were cut back, 5 bases at V and 1 base at J, with 14 bases in the middle. This CDR3 comprises 15 residues. Germline CDR1 SGHTA, CDR2 FQGNSA. This CDR3 reads CASSPTAMANTEAFF. In DNA, the CDR3 is TGTGCCAGCAGCCCGACCGCCATGGCGAACACTGAAGCTTTCTTT.